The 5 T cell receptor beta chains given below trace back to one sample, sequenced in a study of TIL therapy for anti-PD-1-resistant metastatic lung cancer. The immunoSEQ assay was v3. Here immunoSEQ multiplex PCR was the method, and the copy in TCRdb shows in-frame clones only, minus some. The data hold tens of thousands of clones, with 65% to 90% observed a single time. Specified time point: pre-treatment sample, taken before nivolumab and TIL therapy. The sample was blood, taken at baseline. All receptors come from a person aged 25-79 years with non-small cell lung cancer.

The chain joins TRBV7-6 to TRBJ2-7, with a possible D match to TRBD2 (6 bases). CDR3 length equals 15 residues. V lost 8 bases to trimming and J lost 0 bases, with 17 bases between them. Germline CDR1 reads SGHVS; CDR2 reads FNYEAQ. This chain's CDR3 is CASGLQSGPSYEQYF. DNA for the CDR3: TGTGCCAGCGGCCTTCAGAGCGGGCCCTCCTACGAGCAGTACTTC.

The CDR3 DNA follows: TGTGCCAGCAGTTCCCAAGCGTTCCAAGAGACCCAGTACTTC. The encoded protein is CASSSQAFQETQYF. The V call is TRBV27, the J call TRBJ2-5; D call uncertain. Trimming took off 4 bases at V and 1 base at J, with 10 bases between the two ends. In germline, CDR1 is MNHEY, CDR2 SMNVEV (reference sequence). This CDR3 contains 14 residues.

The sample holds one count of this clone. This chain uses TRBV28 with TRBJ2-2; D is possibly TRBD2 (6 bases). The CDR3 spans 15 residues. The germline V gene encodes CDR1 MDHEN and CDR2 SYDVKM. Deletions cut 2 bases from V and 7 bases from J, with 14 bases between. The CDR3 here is CASSLAGIKNGELFF. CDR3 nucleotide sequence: TGTGCCAGCAGTTTAGCGGGGATTAAGAACGGGGAGCTGTTTTTT.

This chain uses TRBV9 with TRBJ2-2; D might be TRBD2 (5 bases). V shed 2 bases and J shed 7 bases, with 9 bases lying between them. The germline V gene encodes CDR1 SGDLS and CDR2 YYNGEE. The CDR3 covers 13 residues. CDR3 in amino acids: CASSVDSGGELFF. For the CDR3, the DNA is TGTGCCAGCAGCGTGGACTCTGGCGGGGAGCTGTTTTTT.

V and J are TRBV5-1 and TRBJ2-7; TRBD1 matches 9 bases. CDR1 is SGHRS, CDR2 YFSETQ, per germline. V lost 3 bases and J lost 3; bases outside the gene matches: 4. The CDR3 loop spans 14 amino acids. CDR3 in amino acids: CASSSGTGFYEQYF. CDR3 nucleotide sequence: TGCGCCAGCAGCTCCGGGACAGGGTTCTACGAGCAGTACTTC.